A selection of T cell receptor beta chains follows, all from one sample in a study of identical twins. TCRdb re-called the 5' RACE reads through MiXCR, storing one row per CDR3 protein. Altogether 500,000 to 550,000 distinct CDR3 sequences are present, 20% to 25% being singletons, with the ten largest covering about 0.99%. These data are also associated with another study on T cells expressing NK-cell markers.

What was sequenced was CD4+ T cells sorted from blood. All receptors derive from a woman aged 18-29 years in good health. Each CDR3 is given with its conserved first and last residue. D genes are given only for firm matches. Some rows have no size entry. The others give once, few or many, or a class for an expanded clone.

D: TRBD1; V: TRBV20-1; size: many; J: TRBJ2-5; CDR3: CSALRTGKETQYF; DNA: TGCAGTGCTCTACGGACAGGGAAGGAGACCCAGTACTTC
D: -; V: TRBV15; size: -; J: TRBJ2-2; CDR3: CATSRDREQHGELFF; DNA: TGTGCCACCAGCAGAGATCGGGAGCAACACGGGGAGCTGTTTTTT
D: TRBD2; V: TRBV6-1; size: -; J: TRBJ2-3; CDR3: CASSSGGLADTQYF; DNA: TGTGCCAGCAGTAGCGGGGGGCTCGCAGATACGCAGTATTTT
D: TRBD2; V: TRBV4-2; size: few; J: TRBJ2-1; CDR3: CASSQDSSGGAGEQFF; DNA: TGTGCCAGCAGCCAAGATTCTAGCGGGGGGGCCGGAGAGCAGTTCTTC
D: -; V: TRBV20-1; size: -; J: TRBJ1-1; CDR3: CSARYGRDGTEAFF; DNA: TGCAGTGCTAGATACGGCAGGGACGGCACTGAAGCTTTCTTT
D: -; V: TRBV12-3/TRBV12-4; size: few; J: TRBJ2-2; CDR3: CASSLHRGVYTGELFF; DNA: TGTGCCAGCAGTTTACATCGCGGGGTTTACACCGGGGAGCTGTTTTTT
D: TRBD1; V: TRBV14; size: few; J: TRBJ2-2; CDR3: CASSRDRVNGELFF; DNA: TGTGCCAGCAGCCGGGACAGGGTTAACGGGGAGCTGTTTTTT
D: TRBD1; V: TRBV12-3/TRBV12-4; size: many; J: TRBJ2-6; CDR3: CASSPGTGGSSGANVLTF; DNA: TGTGCCAGCAGCCCCGGGACAGGGGGCTCCTCTGGGGCCAACGTCCTGACTTTC
D: TRBD1; V: TRBV5-1; size: -; J: TRBJ1-1; CDR3: CASSLAEGAMNTEAFF; DNA: TGCGCCAGCAGCTTGGCCGAGGGGGCTATGAACACTGAAGCTTTCTTT
D: -; V: TRBV6-5; size: -; J: TRBJ1-1; CDR3: CASSYLTGMGEAFF; DNA: TGTGCCAGCAGTTACCTGACGGGTATGGGTGAAGCTTTCTTT
D: -; V: TRBV20-1; size: many; J: TRBJ2-1; CDR3: CSARRGNGNEQFF; DNA: TGCAGTGCTAGGAGAGGGAACGGCAATGAGCAGTTCTTC
D: -; V: TRBV7-6; size: -; J: TRBJ2-5; CDR3: CASSSTAWETQYF; DNA: TGTGCCAGCAGCTCCACAGCATGGGAGACCCAGTACTTC
D: TRBD2; V: TRBV7-8; size: -; J: TRBJ2-7; CDR3: CASWGKAGEDYEQYF; DNA: TGTGCCAGCTGGGGAAAAGCGGGAGAGGACTACGAGCAGTACTTC
D: TRBD2; V: TRBV12-3/TRBV12-4; size: few; J: TRBJ2-5; CDR3: CASSLSGGKETQYF; DNA: TGTGCCAGCAGTTTATCGGGAGGGAAAGAGACCCAGTACTTC
D: TRBD1; V: TRBV5-6; size: -; J: TRBJ2-7; CDR3: CASRLTGGPYEQYF; DNA: TGTGCCAGCAGACTTACAGGGGGCCCCTACGAGCAGTACTTC
D: -; V: TRBV7-6; size: few; J: TRBJ2-6; CDR3: CASSAVWGLNSGANVLTF; DNA: TGTGCCAGCAGCGCCGTGTGGGGGTTAAACTCTGGGGCCAACGTCCTGACTTTC
D: -; V: TRBV5-1; size: -; J: TRBJ2-1; CDR3: CASSLGGQGREQFF; DNA: TGCGCCAGCAGCTTGGGGGGTCAGGGGCGTGAGCAGTTCTTC
D: TRBD2; V: TRBV7-9; size: few; J: TRBJ2-2; CDR3: CASSLAAANTGELFF; DNA: TGTGCCAGCTCGCTAGCGGCGGCGAACACCGGGGAGCTGTTTTTT
D: -; V: TRBV6-1; size: few; J: TRBJ2-2; CDR3: CASRGNRDTGELFF; DNA: TGTGCCAGCAGGGGTAACCGGGACACCGGGGAGCTGTTTTTT
D: TRBD1; V: TRBV5-1; size: -; J: TRBJ2-1; CDR3: CASSSLTGFNEQFF; DNA: TGCGCCAGCAGCTCCTTGACAGGGTTTAATGAGCAGTTCTTC
D: TRBD2; V: TRBV20-1; size: -; J: TRBJ2-3; CDR3: CSARVTSARVTDTQYF; DNA: TGCAGTGCTAGAGTCACTAGCGCAAGAGTCACAGATACGCAGTATTTT
D: TRBD2; V: TRBV4-3; size: few; J: TRBJ2-1; CDR3: CASSRRLGLAGGGYYNEQFF; DNA: TGCGCCAGCAGCCGTCGCTTAGGGCTAGCGGGAGGGGGGTACTACAATGAGCAGTTCTTC
D: -; V: TRBV10-1; size: many; J: TRBJ2-1; CDR3: CASSESYNEQFF; DNA: TGTGCCAGCAGTGAGTCCTACAATGAGCAGTTCTTC
D: -; V: TRBV20-1; size: few; J: TRBJ2-2; CDR3: CSASGVLNTGELFF; DNA: TGCAGTGCTAGCGGGGTATTGAACACCGGGGAGCTGTTTTTT
D: -; V: TRBV12-3/TRBV12-4; size: many; J: TRBJ1-2; CDR3: CASSLGGDAGTF; DNA: TGTGCCAGCAGTTTAGGAGGGGATGCCGGCACCTTC
D: TRBD2; V: TRBV20-1; size: many; J: TRBJ2-1; CDR3: CSASGGTYNEQFF; DNA: TGCAGCGCTAGCGGGGGGACCTACAATGAGCAGTTCTTC
D: -; V: TRBV7-6; size: few; J: TRBJ2-2; CDR3: CASRGPSQPTGELFF; DNA: TGTGCTTCGAGAGGACCCTCGCAACCGACCGGGGAGCTGTTTTTT
D: -; V: TRBV20-1; size: -; J: TRBJ2-7; CDR3: CSAAPTKRSSYEQYF; DNA: TGCAGTGCTGCACCCACTAAGCGTTCCTCCTACGAGCAGTACTTC